Below, 31 T cell receptor beta chains from the same sample are listed, as sequenced in a study of tumor-infiltrating lymphocytes in oesophageal squamous cell carcinoma. TCRdb used MiXCR to reprocess the PCR reads, holding one entry per CDR3 protein. The sample carries around 13,000 distinct CDR3 sequences, around half recorded once. The material sequenced was esophageal tumor tissue. All receptors come from a female donor with esophageal squamous cell carcinoma.

About this clonotype itself: Its ends do not fully match the called genes, so a read error is possible. The chain has TRBV11-2 and TRBJ2-5; D not certain. The CDR3 contains 13 residues. Germline-derived CDR1 and CDR2 are SGHAT and FQNNGV. This chain's CDR3 is CASSLADNSPLHF. CDR3 bases: TGTGCCAGCAGCTTAGCCGATAATTCACCCCTCCACTTC.

This clonotype was recorded a few times. The chain couples TRBV7-6 to TRBJ2-7, with D unresolved. V lost 4 bases to trimming and J lost 5 bases, with 15 bases between them. From germline, CDR1 is SGHVS and CDR2 FNYEAQ. The length of the CDR3 is 14 residues. Written as DNA, the CDR3 is TGTGCCAGCAGCTCGCCCCGACCTGGTGACGAGCAGTACTTC. Translated: CASSSPRPGDEQYF. The full variable domain, in which reference TRBV7-6 and TRBJ2-7 provide the parts outside the CDR3, is GAGVSQSPRYKVTKRGQDVALRCDPISGHVSLYWYRQALGQGPEFLTYFNYEAQQDKSGLPNDRFSAERPEGSISTLTIQRTEQRDSAMYRCASSSPRPGDEQYFGPGTRLTVT.

The sample holds one count of this clonotype. The CDR3 does not end in the conserved phenylalanine or tryptophan, so this is likely a read error. The DNA is omitted, as the CDR3 cannot be located on it reliably, and the CDR3 follows TCRdb's listing. This rearrangement joins TRBV5-3 to TRBJ2-5; the D call TRBD1 from the table was never checked on the DNA. TRBV5-3 counts as an open reading frame of uncertain function. The CDR3 is 16 amino acids in total, end residues counted. This chain's CDR3 is CASSRGQGEDGYTFGS.

On this clonotype itself: Since no conserved phenylalanine or tryptophan closes the CDR3, a read error is the likely cause. It is unclear where the CDR3 begins or ends on the DNA, so no DNA is shown, and the CDR3 is as TCRdb lists it. The chain links TRBV6-1 to TRBJ1-1; TRBD1, the table's D call, was not compared with the DNA. In germline, CDR1 is MNHNS, CDR2 SASEGT. The CDR3 region is 21 residues in length, termini included. CDR3 in amino acids: CASSFRDRRSANYGYTFGSAP.

A single count supports this clonotype. The V call is TRBV7-9, the J call TRBJ2-5; D possibly matches TRBD1 or TRBD2 (5 bases each). The J call may be wrong; the DNA end is better matched by TRBJ2-1. The CDR3 is made up of 17 amino acids. Per the germline V gene, CDR1 is SEHNR and CDR2 is FQNEAQ (reference sequence). This chain's CDR3 is CASSLRSSTAGDNEQFF. The CDR3 DNA follows: TGTGCCAGCAGCCTTAGAAGTTCGACAGCCGGGGACAATGAGCAGTTCTTC.

The gene calls are TRBV7-3 and TRBJ2-5, with 11 bases that match TRBD2. The end of the DNA fits TRBJ2-1 better, so the J call may be wrong. CDR1 is SGHTA and CDR2 is FQGTGA in the germline V gene. This CDR3 contains 16 residues. The CDR3 protein is CASSLSASGGQGEQFF. Written as DNA, the CDR3 is TGTGCCAGCAGCTTAAGTGCTAGCGGGGGGCAGGGTGAGCAGTTCTTC.

In the case of this clonotype: A much larger clone differs by one base, so this may be a read error. The chain combines TRBV5-4 with TRBJ2-5, with D possibly being TRBD1 or TRBD2 (6 bases each). Per germline, CDR1 SGHNT and CDR2 YYREEE (reference sequence). This CDR3 contains 15 residues. V lost 4 bases, J lost 11 bases, and 24 bases lay in between. The CDR3 loop is CASSPGAGYYNEQYF. The CDR3 nucleotides are TGTGCCAGCAGCCCAGGGGCGGGATATTACAATGAGCAGTACTTC.

The genes are TRBV10-3 and TRBJ2-1, with 15 bases matching TRBD2. Germline trimming cut 2 bases from V and 3 bases from J; bases unmatched to any gene: 8. Germline CDR1 reads ENHRY; CDR2 reads SYGVKD. The CDR3 spans 19 residues. CDR3 DNA sequence: TGTGCCATCAGTGAGAGTGGACTAGCGGGGGGGCAAATCTACAATGAGCAGTTCTTC. Protein sequence: CAISESGLAGGQIYNEQFF.

The rearrangement uses TRBV28 and TRBJ2-3; D is perhaps TRBD1 (6 bases). The assigned J gene may be wrong: the sequence end matches TRBJ1-2 better. Germline V lookup: CDR1 MDHEN, CDR2 SYDVKM. The CDR3 is made up of 14 amino acids. The DNA for the CDR3 is TGTGCCAGCAGTGCCGGGGGCGGAAACTATGGCTACACCTTC. This encodes CASSAGGGNYGYTF.

Regarding this clonotype: The junction departs from germline at one end; a sequencing error may be responsible. The chain is built from TRBV5-3 and TRBJ2-3; D call uncertain. TRBV5-3 is an ORF; its function is uncertain. The CDR3 is 14 amino acids. CDR3 sequence reads: CASSLLQSTDTQYF. The CDR3 coding sequence is TGTGCCAGCAGCTTATTACAGAGCACAGATACGCAGTATTTT.

Ten or more counts support this clonotype. The rearrangement joins TRBV7-6 to TRBJ2-5; no reliable D call. The end of the DNA fits TRBJ2-7 better, so the J call may be wrong. The CDR3 length is 13 residues. In germline, CDR1 is SGHVS, CDR2 FNYEAQ. The CDR3 is CASSFQYSYEQYF. In DNA form, the CDR3 reads TGTGCCAGCAGCTTTCAGTACTCCTACGAGCAGTACTTC.

In this sample, this clonotype is medium-sized (0.01 to 0.1%). V and J are TRBV7-9 and TRBJ2-2, with 9 nucleotides matching TRBD1. Germline CDR1 reads SEHNR; CDR2 reads FQNEAQ (reference sequence). V lost 5 bases to trimming and J lost 4 bases; unmatched junction nucleotides: 5. The CDR3 is made up of 15 amino acids. The CDR3 sequence: CASSGDRGFTGELFF. In DNA, the CDR3 is TGTGCCAGCAGCGGAGACAGGGGGTTCACCGGGGAGCTGTTTTTT.

The chain is built from TRBV10-3 and TRBJ2-3; D not resolved. From germline, CDR1 is ENHRY and CDR2 SYGVKD. V shed 0 bases and J shed 14 bases, with 6 bases lying between them. The CDR3 length is 10 residues. Here the CDR3 reads CAISESSWYF. The CDR3 region has the DNA TGTGCCATCAGTGAGTCATCATGGTATTTT.

The rearrangement links TRBV7-3 to TRBJ2-7, with TRBD2 identical over 7 bases. The J call may be wrong; the DNA end is better matched by TRBJ2-1. The CDR3 has 15 amino acids. Germline-derived CDR1 and CDR2 are SGHTA and FQGTGA. The CDR3 here is CASSSSRGSFDEQFF. The CDR3 nucleotides read TGTGCCAGCAGCTCCTCTCGCGGGAGTTTCGATGAGCAGTTCTTC.

The chain combines TRBV7-2 with TRBJ2-1; possible D gene TRBD2, 6 bases. This CDR3 contains 13 residues. Looked up from germline, CDR1 is SGHTA and CDR2 is FQGNSA. Trimming removed 7 bases at V and 5 bases at J, with 12 bases between. The DNA of the CDR3 is TGTGCCAGCAATTTGGGGGGAAACAATGAGCAGTTCTTC. It specifies CASNLGGNNEQFF.

This clonotype came up a few times. The chain is built from TRBV7-2 and TRBJ2-3; D might be TRBD1 (6 bases). CDR1 SGHTA and CDR2 FQGNSA come from the germline V gene. The V end lost 0 bases, the J end lost 3 bases, and 22 bases lay between the germline ends. The CDR3 extends over 19 amino acids. CDR3: CASSLAQRNLAGATDTQYF. As DNA, the CDR3 is TGTGCCAGCAGCTTAGCACAAAGGAACTTGGCAGGGGCAACAGATACGCAGTATTTT. Using reference TRBV7-2 and TRBJ2-3 for the parts outside the CDR3, the full variable domain is GAGVSQSPSNKVTEKGKDVELRCDPISGHTALYWYRQSLGQGLEFLIYFQGNSAPDKSGLPSDRFSAERTGGSVSTLTIQRTQQEDSAVYLCASSLAQRNLAGATDTQYFGPGTRLTVL.

Within the sample, this clonotype is medium-sized. The chain combines TRBV7-9 with TRBJ1-2; maybe TRBD1 (5 bases). Trimming cost V 2 bases and J 1 base, with 8 bases left between them. Germline CDR1 is SEHNR and CDR2 is FQNEAQ (reference sequence). This CDR3 region has 14 residues. Here the CDR3 DNA reads TGTGCCAGCAGCTTAACAGGTGTTAACTATGGCTACACCTTC. It is translated as CASSLTGVNYGYTF.

There are many counts of this clonotype. The rearrangement uses TRBV7-2 and TRBJ2-7; D ambiguous. Trimming took off 0 bases at V and 4 bases at J, with 7 bases between the two ends. The CDR3 runs 13 residues. Germline CDR1 and CDR2: SGHTA and FQGNSA. Here the CDR3 reads CASSLAVGYEQYF. The CDR3 bases are TGTGCCAGCAGCTTAGCGGTAGGGTACGAGCAGTACTTC. Complete variable domain (other parts from reference TRBV7-2 and TRBJ2-7): GAGVSQSPSNKVTEKGKDVELRCDPISGHTALYWYRQSLGQGLEFLIYFQGNSAPDKSGLPSDRFSAERTGGSVSTLTIQRTQQEDSAVYLCASSLAVGYEQYFGPGTRLTVT.

This chain uses TRBV7-2 with TRBJ2-1, with D perhaps TRBD1 or TRBD2 (5 bases each). V was clipped by 0 bases and J by 2 bases, with 5 bases between them. Germline lookup yields CDR1 SGHTA and CDR2 FQGNSA. The length of the CDR3 is 14 residues. This CDR3 is CASSLAGPYNEQFF. The DNA of the CDR3 is TGTGCCAGCAGCTTAGCGGGACCCTACAATGAGCAGTTCTTC.

By sample share, this clonotype is medium-sized. J is TRBJ1-1 and V is TRBV7-6, with TRBD1 as a possible D gene (6 bases). This CDR3 is built from 17 residues. Trimming took 3 bases from V and 5 from J, leaving 22 bases between them. CDR1 is SGHVS and CDR2 is FNYEAQ in the germline V gene. The CDR3 protein is CASSLGDFAGVGTEAFF. The CDR3 DNA sequence: TGTGCCAGCAGCTTGGGGGATTTTGCAGGGGTAGGGACTGAAGCTTTCTTT.

CDR3 sequence (DNA): TGTGCCAGCAGCGCTACAGGGGGAAATAACTATGGCTACACCTTC. Protein sequence: CASSATGGNNYGYTF. The chain links TRBV7-6 to TRBJ1-2; 8 bases agree with TRBD1. Germline V lookup: CDR1 SGHVS, CDR2 FNYEAQ. J was trimmed by 1 base and V by 5 bases; bases with no gene match: 6. The CDR3 has 15 residues.

This clonotype showed up just a few times. The V call is TRBV7-3, the J call TRBJ2-1; no reliable D call. V was cut by 0 bases and J by 12 bases, with 12 bases left in between. This CDR3 spans 13 amino acids. From germline, CDR1 is SGHTA and CDR2 FQGTGA. The CDR3: CASSLTKTHTQFF. The CDR3 region has the DNA TGTGCCAGCAGCTTAACCAAGACACATACGCAGTTCTTC.

This chain joins TRBV7-8 and TRBJ2-4; TRBD1 matches 8 bases. CDR3 length: 16 residues. The ends lost 4 bases at V and 3 bases at J; junction bases unmatched: 8. Looked up from germline, CDR1 is SGHVS and CDR2 is FQNEAQ. CDR3 bases: TGTGCCAGCAGCTACGGACAGGGTCAGGGCAAAAACATTCAGTACTTC. Residues: CASSYGQGQGKNIQYF.

This clonotype was counted a few times. This chain links TRBV7-2 with TRBJ2-5; tentative D call: TRBD2 (5 bases). The V gene's germline CDR1 is SGHTA and CDR2 FQGNSA. The CDR3 length is 12 residues. V dropped 3 bases and J dropped 11 bases, with 13 bases sitting between them. The DNA for the CDR3 is TGTGCCAGCAGCTTGAGGCCCGGGGAGCAGTACTTC. This codes for CASSLRPGEQYF.

Remarks on this clonotype: The junction differs from germline at one of its ends, possibly a read error. This CDR3 reads CATSSLPSGRTQSSYNSPLHF. CDR3 DNA sequence: TGTGCCACCAGCAGTCTACCGTCGGGACGAACTCAGAGCTCCTATAATTCACCCCTCCACTTC. V and J are TRBV15 and TRBJ1-6, with D possibly TRBD1 on 5 matching bases. The CDR3 extends over 21 amino acids. Germline V lookup: CDR1 LNHNV, CDR2 YYDKDF (reference sequence).

V gene TRBV12-3 or TRBV12-4 combines with J gene TRBJ2-4; D is unresolved. The DNA end lines up better with TRBJ2-1; the J call may be wrong. The CDR3 has 9 residues. Here the CDR3 reads CATKDEQFF. The CDR3, as DNA: TGTGCCACTAAAGATGAGCAGTTCTTC.

In regard to this clonotype: Since the CDR3 does not end with the conserved phenylalanine or tryptophan, this likely comes from a read error. The DNA is left out, because the CDR3 cannot be placed on it with certainty; the CDR3 is given as TCRdb lists it. The chain is built from TRBV7-2 and TRBJ2-6; TRBD1, the table's D call, lacks a check against the DNA. From germline, CDR1 is SGHTA and CDR2 FQGNSA. The CDR3 is made up of 18 amino acids, end residues included. The CDR3 sequence: CASSLGGTGGSSPLHFGN.

This chain joins TRBV6-6 and TRBJ2-7; 7 bases are shared with TRBD2. CDR3 length: 14 amino acids. The trim removed 7 bases at V and 7 bases at J, leaving 13 bases unmatched. The germline CDR1 and CDR2 sequences are MNHNY and SVGAGI (reference sequence). The DNA for the CDR3 is TGTGCCAGCATCCCGACTAGCTCCTACAATGAGCAGTACTTC. This gives the protein CASIPTSSYNEQYF.

In its sample, this clonotype was seen many times. The chain carries TRBV6-1 and TRBJ1-1, with D uncertain. The CDR3 loop spans 11 amino acids. Between the trimmed V and J ends, which lost 5 bases and 7 bases, there was a span of 8 bases. CDR1 and CDR2 (germline): MNHNS, SASEGT. DNA of the CDR3: TGTGCCAGCAGTCCCTATTATGAAGCTTTCTTT. It specifies CASSPYYEAFF.

This clonotype was observed many times. Possible read error: a much larger clone is one base away. J is TRBJ2-7 and V is TRBV11-3, with 11 bases fitting TRBD2. Per the germline V gene, CDR1 is SGHNT and CDR2 is YENEEA. J lost 7 bases, V lost 5 bases, and 10 bases had no gene match. CDR3 length: 15 amino acids. The DNA for the CDR3 is TGTGCCAGCAGCCTGGGGACTAGCGGTTACAATGAGCAGTACTTC. It specifies CASSLGTSGYNEQYF.

V and J are TRBV7-2 and TRBJ2-6; 12 positions agree with TRBD2. Gene TRBJ2-7 matches the end of the DNA better, so the J call may be wrong. This CDR3 has 16 residues. From germline, CDR1 is SGHTA and CDR2 FQGNSA. The CDR3 sequence: CASSWTSGNLYNEQYF. The CDR3 nucleotides read TGTGCCAGCAGCTGGACTAGCGGGAACCTATACAATGAGCAGTACTTC.